This T cell receptor beta chain was documented in a study of tumor-infiltrating lymphocytes in primary liver carcinoma. For the study at large: The study enrolled male and female patients aged 30 to 69 years. General study points: Tumor tissue displayed a significantly greater top-250-clone fraction than blood (p = 0.039).

A constant-region primer served to make TCR beta cDNA from approximately 490 ng total RNA. Libraries of TCR beta came from three nested multiplex PCR rounds with slightly modified ARM-PCR. Primers for the first two PCR rounds were TRBV1-TRBV30 forward primers and a C-beta reverse primer (around 10 cycles per round). MiXCR, run by TCRdb on the multiplex PCR reads, gives a single entry per CDR3 protein. The sample includes 95,000 to 150,000 distinct CDR3 sequences, around 64% seen only once; the top ten take roughly 7.9%. Germline assignment: CDR1 SQVTM and CDR2 ANQGSEA. The CDR3 length is 13 residues. Bulk tissue was left unsorted, and RNA and DNA were co-extracted from about 19-30 mg of it. Cases comprised patients with primary liver carcinoma who received surgical resection. Whichever tumor sample was examined, it had over 75% viable tumor cells. This clonotype is a singleton in its sample. Its antigen is currently unknown.

Sequencing was done on a sample of liver tumor tissue from sampling region 3. Subset noted: tumor region T3, left-lateral pole. This chain links TRBV29-1 with TRBJ2-7, with TRBD1 matching 11 bases. This sequence originates from a woman aged 55-69 years with primary liver carcinoma and hepatitis B virus infection. CDR3 region: CNGRTGGEYEQYF. For the CDR3, the DNA is TGCAATGGTAGGACAGGGGGCGAATACGAGCAGTACTTC.